These 15 T cell receptor beta chains were sequenced from one sample in a study of blood T cell repertoires in COVID-19. Sequencing was performed with immunoSEQ multiplex PCR; in TCRdb, only in-frame clones are kept and a portion is missing. The sample carries 150,000 to 200,000 clones, over 75% recorded once. The sample comprised PBMCs or T cells enriched from blood (not recorded which). The receptors stem from a human donor with acute COVID-19. The donor label of this sample is uncertain.

The chain is built from TRBV6-1 and TRBJ1-3; no firm D call. Trimming took off 3 bases at V and 1 base at J, with 7 bases between the two ends. The CDR3 is 14 residues long. Germline values: CDR1 MNHNS, CDR2 SASEGT. CDR3 DNA: TGTGCCAGCAGTGATGGGCAGTCTGGAAACACCATATATTTT. Translation: CASSDGQSGNTIYF.

Only one count was recorded for this clone. V and J are TRBV5-6 and TRBJ1-2; 11 bases match TRBD1. CDR1 is SGHDT and CDR2 is YYEEEE in the germline V gene. The CDR3 has 13 residues. Unmatched junction bases numbered 3, after V lost 4 bases and J lost 7 bases. The CDR3 is CASSRGQGVGYTF. DNA of the CDR3: TGTGCCAGCAGCCGGGGACAGGGGGTTGGCTACACCTTC.

The V call is TRBV5-6, the J call TRBJ2-5; the D gene is possibly TRBD1 (6 bases). V shed 4 bases and J shed 3 bases, with 16 bases lying between them. The CDR3 sequence is 15 residues long. The germline V gene has CDR1 SGHDT and CDR2 YYEEEE. The CDR3 DNA is TGTGCCAGCAGCATTATACAGGGTAGGGAAGAGACCCAGTACTTC. Translation: CASSIIQGREETQYF.

The chain combines TRBV24-1 with TRBJ1-1; possibly TRBD1 for D (6 bases). Germline values: CDR1 KGHDR, CDR2 SFDVKD. V shed 7 bases and J shed 8 bases, with 10 bases lying between them. The CDR3 consists of 11 residues. CDR3 sequence (DNA): TGTGCCACCAGACAGGGAACAGAAGCTTTCTTT. Translating gives CATRQGTEAFF.

The chain has TRBV7-9 and TRBJ1-4, with D possibly matching TRBD1 (5 bases). Trimming removed 2 bases from V and 7 bases from J, with 14 bases in between. CDR1 SEHNR and CDR2 FQNEAQ come from the germline V gene (reference sequence). This CDR3 contains 15 residues. DNA for the CDR3: TGTGCCAGCAGCTTAATTCTAAGGGGTGGTGAAAAACTGTTTTTT. Protein product: CASSLILRGGEKLFF.

The rearrangement links TRBV18 to TRBJ2-3, with D perhaps matching TRBD2 (6 bases). This CDR3 is built from 15 residues. CDR1 and CDR2 from the germline V gene are KGHSH and LQKENI. Trimming cost V 4 bases and J 1 base, with 12 bases left between them. CDR3 DNA: TGTGCCAGCTCACTTAATAAGCGGGGCACAGATACGCAGTATTTT. It translates to CASSLNKRGTDTQYF. Combining the CDR3 with reference TRBV18 and TRBJ2-3 gives the whole variable domain NAGVMQNPRHLVRRRGQEARLRCSPMKGHSHVYWYRQLPEEGLKFMVYLQKENIIDESGMPKERFSAEFPKEGPSILRIQQVVRGDSAAYFCASSLNKRGTDTQYFGPGTRLTVL.

The rearrangement links TRBV5-1 to TRBJ2-7, with D maybe TRBD1 (5 bases). V was trimmed by 4 bases and J by 6 bases, leaving 8 bases between them. This CDR3 comprises 11 residues. CDR1 and CDR2 from the germline V gene are SGHRS and YFSETQ. The CDR3 DNA reads as TGCGCCAGCAGCATTACAGGCGAGCAGTACTTC. It yields the protein CASSITGEQYF.

The chain has TRBV6-5 and TRBJ1-5; D gene uncertain. CDR3 length: 13 residues. Trimming shortened V by 7 bases and J by 11 bases, and 18 bases separated the two germline ends. Germline assignment: CDR1 MNHEY and CDR2 SVGAGI. CDR3 residues: CASTETIQRAQHF. The CDR3 nucleotides are TGTGCCAGCACAGAAACAATCCAGAGGGCCCAGCATTTT.

The V and J genes are TRBV7-2 and TRBJ2-5; D is perhaps TRBD2 (5 bases). The CDR3 loop spans 16 amino acids. The V gene's germline CDR1 is SGHTA and CDR2 FQGNSA. Trimming cost V 1 base and J 5 bases, with 17 bases left between them. The CDR3 bases are TGTGCCAGCAGCTTAGAATCTAGCAGATCTGAGGAGACCCAGTACTTC. Translation gives CASSLESSRSEETQYF.

The V and J genes are TRBV7-9 and TRBJ1-2; 7 bases match TRBD1. Germline CDR1 reads SEHNR; CDR2 reads FQNEAQ (reference sequence). This CDR3 has 14 amino acids. Trimming cost V 7 bases and J 6 bases; bases outside gene matches: 11. CDR3 residues: CASNYVTGYNGYTF. The CDR3 coding sequence is TGTGCCAGCAACTACGTGACAGGGTATAATGGCTACACCTTC.

This chain connects TRBV19 to TRBJ1-3; no reliable D call. V dropped 1 base and J dropped 0 bases, with 7 bases sitting between them. Germline V gene data show CDR1 as LNHDA and CDR2 as SQIVND (reference sequence). This CDR3 contains 15 residues. CDR3 amino acids: CASSIAGVSGNTIYF. The DNA for the CDR3 is TGTGCCAGTAGTATAGCCGGAGTCTCTGGAAACACCATATATTTT.

This chain joins TRBV6-5 and TRBJ1-1; the match to TRBD1 covers 10 bases. This CDR3 region has 12 residues. Per germline, CDR1 MNHEY and CDR2 SVGAGI. J was trimmed by 10 bases and V by 7 bases; bases with no gene match: 6. The CDR3 coding sequence is TGTGCCAGCAAAAGATGGACAGGGGGAGCTTTCTTT. This translates into CASKRWTGGAFF.

A single count supports this clone. This chain links TRBV6-5 with TRBJ1-1; possible D gene TRBD1, 5 bases. The CDR3 sequence is 15 residues long. Trimming took off 5 bases at V and 5 bases at J, with 18 bases between the two ends. Germline V lookup: CDR1 MNHEY, CDR2 SVGAGI. The chain's CDR3 is CASSTPGGDGTEAFF. CDR3 in DNA: TGTGCCAGCAGTACCCCCGGGGGGGACGGGACTGAAGCTTTCTTT.

This sequence joins TRBV11-2 and TRBJ2-1; 11 nucleotides match TRBD2. The germline V gene has CDR1 SGHAT and CDR2 FQNNGV. This CDR3 contains 16 residues. Trimming removed 5 bases from V and 8 bases from J; junction bases left unmatched: 11. CDR3 protein: CASSPSVTSGEDEQFF. CDR3 nucleotides: TGTGCCAGCAGCCCCTCCGTGACTAGCGGGGAGGATGAGCAGTTCTTC. Full variable domain (remainder filled in from reference TRBV11-2 and TRBJ2-1): EAGVAQSPRYKIIEKRQSVAFWCNPISGHATLYWYQQILGQGPKLLIQFQNNGVVDDSQLPKDRFSAERLKGVDSTLKIQPAKLEDSAVYLCASSPSVTSGEDEQFFGPGTRLTVL.

CDR3 sequence (DNA): TGTGCCTGGAGTGCCCGGGGAAGAACTAATGAAAAACTGTTTTTT. Translated: CAWSARGRTNEKLFF. The rearrangement uses TRBV30 and TRBJ1-4; D unclear. There are 15 residues in the CDR3. Germline values: CDR1 GTSNPN, CDR2 SVGIG (reference sequence). Deletions cut 1 base from V and 1 base from J, with 10 bases between.